This passage covers 13 T cell receptor beta chains from one sample sequenced in a study of blood T cell repertoires in COVID-19. The repertoire was sequenced with immunoSEQ multiplex PCR; TCRdb's copy has only in-frame clones and lacks some. The sample has over 150,000 clones, 91% seen once. Sequenced: peripheral blood. These receptors originate from a man over 45 with acute or convalescent COVID-19.

The chain couples TRBV6-5 to TRBJ2-1, with 12 bases lining up with TRBD2. V lost 10 bases, J lost 5 bases, and 3 bases stayed unmatched. Germline lookup yields CDR1 MNHEY and CDR2 SVGAGI. The CDR3 runs 13 residues. In nucleotides, the CDR3 is TGTGCCACTCGGACTAGCGGGAACAATGAGCAGTTCTTC. As protein: CATRTSGNNEQFF.

The chain recombines TRBV19 with TRBJ2-2; TRBD2 aligns across 9 bases. The trim removed 2 bases at V and 3 bases at J, leaving 1 base unmatched. From germline, CDR1 is LNHDA and CDR2 SQIVND (reference sequence). The CDR3 covers 15 residues. The CDR3 DNA reads as TGTGCCAGTAGTATAAGACTAGCGGACACCGGGGAGCTGTTTTTT. Translation: CASSIRLADTGELFF.

V and J are TRBV7-9 and TRBJ1-5; 8 positions match TRBD1. This CDR3 has 15 residues. V was clipped by 4 bases and J by 4 bases; unmatched bases: 6. Germline V lookup: CDR1 SEHNR, CDR2 FQNEAQ (reference sequence). As DNA, the CDR3 is TGTGCCAGCAGCTCTACCACAGGGGGGAATCAGCCCCAGCATTTT. This encodes CASSSTTGGNQPQHF.

The chain is built from TRBV5-1 and TRBJ2-3, with D possibly being TRBD2 (5 bases). The CDR3 contains 17 residues. V lost 0 bases and J lost 4, with 18 bases in between. In germline, CDR1 is SGHRS, CDR2 YFSETQ. The CDR3 protein is CASSLGGSSAGADTQYF. In nucleotides, the CDR3 is TGCGCCAGCAGCTTGGGCGGGTCCAGCGCGGGCGCAGATACGCAGTATTTT. The full variable domain, rest sourced from reference TRBV5-1 and TRBJ2-3, is KAGVTQTPRYLIKTRGQQVTLSCSPISGHRSVSWYQQTPGQGLQFLFEYFSETQRNKGNFPGRFSGRQFSNSRSEMNVSTLELGDSALYLCASSLGGSSAGADTQYFGPGTRLTVL.

The chain carries TRBV24-1 and TRBJ1-2, with 9 bases fitting TRBD1. The germline V gene has CDR1 KGHDR and CDR2 SFDVKD. CDR3 size: 13 residues. Losses at the gene ends were 9 bases for V and 4 bases for J; bases not matched to a gene: 5. CDR3 sequence (DNA): TGTGCCACCTCTGACAGGGGGGGCTATGGCTACACCTTC. Its protein product is CATSDRGGYGYTF.

The V call is TRBV30, the J call TRBJ2-5; TRBD2 matches 7 bases. Looked up from germline, CDR1 is GTSNPN and CDR2 is SVGIG (reference sequence). The V and J ends lost 5 bases and 5 bases, in that order; junction bases with no gene match: 8. The CDR3 is made up of 13 amino acids. This CDR3 reads CAWDLGRGETQYF. The CDR3 nucleotides are TGTGCCTGGGACTTAGGGCGGGGGGAGACCCAGTACTTC. Based on the CDR3 plus reference TRBV30 and TRBJ2-5, the full variable domain is SQTIHQWPATLVQPVGSPLSLECTVEGTSNPNLYWYRQAAGRGLQLLFYSVGIGQISSEVPQNLSASRPQDRQFILSSKKLLLSDSGFYLCAWDLGRGETQYFGPGTRLLVL.

This chain links TRBV5-1 with TRBJ1-1; possibly TRBD1 for D (6 bases). This CDR3 region has 15 residues. V lost 2 bases, J lost 0 bases, and 11 bases lay in between. Germline-derived CDR1 and CDR2 are SGHRS and YFSETQ. The CDR3 sequence is CASSLSGTLNTEAFF. The CDR3 bases are TGCGCCAGCAGCTTAAGCGGGACACTGAACACTGAAGCTTTCTTT.

The J gene is TRBJ1-4, the V gene TRBV2; TRBD1 matches at 8 bases. Trimming removed 6 bases from V and 8 bases from J; junction bases left unmatched: 8. There are 14 residues in the CDR3. CDR1 is SNHLY and CDR2 is FYNNEI in the germline V gene. The CDR3 DNA is TGTGCCAGCAGGGCCGGGACAGGATACGAAAAACTGTTTTTT. Translating gives CASRAGTGYEKLFF.

The chain is built from TRBV7-3 and TRBJ2-1, with 12 bases that match TRBD2. Germline V gives CDR1 SGHTA, CDR2 FQGTGA. The CDR3 is made up of 15 amino acids. J was trimmed by 9 bases and V by 3 bases; bases with no gene match: 6. CDR3: CASSFTSGGPSEQFF. In DNA, the CDR3 is TGTGCCAGCAGCTTTACTAGCGGGGGGCCTAGTGAGCAGTTCTTC.

The V and J genes are TRBV5-1 and TRBJ2-3; no clear D. V dropped 4 bases and J dropped 2 bases, with 11 bases sitting between them. Germline V gene data show CDR1 as SGHRS and CDR2 as YFSETQ. The CDR3 totals 14 residues. Written as DNA, the CDR3 is TGCGCCAGCAGCGCCCCCGAGATCACAGATACGCAGTATTTT. It codes for CASSAPEITDTQYF.

The rearrangement uses TRBV5-5 and TRBJ2-5; no reliable D call. V shed 0 bases and J shed 0 bases, with 6 bases lying between them. Germline CDR1 is SGHKS and CDR2 is YYEKEE (reference sequence). This CDR3 is 14 amino acids long. CDR3 sequence (DNA): TGTGCCAGCAGCTTGGTACAGAACCAAGAGACCCAGTACTTC. This codes for CASSLVQNQETQYF.

The CDR3 sequence is CASSPGAGGADTQYF. CDR3 bases: TGTGCCAGCAGCCCGGGGGCGGGAGGTGCAGATACGCAGTATTTT. This chain links TRBV7-6 with TRBJ2-3; 8 positions match TRBD2. This CDR3 comprises 15 residues. Germline CDR1 is SGHVS and CDR2 is FNYEAQ. The ends lost 5 bases at V and 4 bases at J; junction bases unmatched: 8.

The chain couples TRBV27 to TRBJ2-3; possible D gene TRBD1, 5 bases. The germline CDR1 and CDR2 sequences are MNHEY and SMNVEV (reference sequence). The ends were cut back, 6 bases at V and 5 bases at J, with 12 bases in the middle. The CDR3 spans 13 residues. This CDR3 is CASSPGLRDTQYF. The CDR3 DNA follows: TGTGCCAGCAGCCCAGGGTTACGAGATACGCAGTATTTT.